The 5 T cell receptor beta chains given below trace back to one sample, sequenced in a study of radiotherapy plus CTLA-4 blockade in lung cancer. The data were produced by immunoSEQ multiplex PCR, yet TCRdb's version contains in-frame clones alone and is incomplete. The sample has about 94,000 clones, about four fifths seen once. The sequencing here drew on peripheral blood, taken from a patient treated with radiotherapy plus ipilimumab. The source is a human donor with non-small cell lung cancer that progressed on radiotherapy plus ipilimumab.

This chain joins TRBV28 and TRBJ2-5; no reliable D call. The length of the CDR3 is 12 residues. The germline V gene encodes CDR1 MDHEN and CDR2 SYDVKM. V was clipped by 5 bases and J by 1 base, with 5 bases between them. The CDR3 sequence: CASSPFQETQYF. The CDR3 nucleotides read TGTGCCAGCAGTCCTTTCCAAGAGACCCAGTACTTC.

This chain's CDR3 is CASTRGQFNTEAFF. The CDR3 region has the DNA TGTGCCAGTACAAGGGGCCAGTTTAACACTGAAGCTTTCTTT. This chain joins TRBV19 and TRBJ1-1, with a tentative D call TRBD1 (5 bases). CDR3 length: 14 amino acids. CDR1 LNHDA and CDR2 SQIVND come from the germline V gene (reference sequence). Trimming removed 7 bases from V and 2 bases from J, with 14 bases in between.

V is TRBV6-1 and J is TRBJ2-7; possibly TRBD2 for D (6 bases). The V end lost 7 bases, the J end lost 3 bases, and 13 bases lay between the germline ends. CDR1 is MNHNS, CDR2 SASEGT, per germline. The CDR3 sequence is 13 residues long. In nucleotides, the CDR3 is TGTGCCAGCACCCTGAGGAGGGACTACGAGCAGTACTTC. This sequence encodes CASTLRRDYEQYF.

The rearrangement links TRBV5-6 to TRBJ2-3; tentatively, D is TRBD1 or TRBD2 (5 bases each). The germline V and J ends were trimmed by 7 bases and 5 bases, with 11 bases remaining between them. The CDR3 is made up of 12 amino acids. CDR1 and CDR2 from the germline V gene are SGHDT and YYEEEE. The CDR3 spells CASYGGGDTQYF. Here the CDR3 DNA reads TGTGCCAGCTATGGGGGTGGAGATACGCAGTATTTT.

This sequence joins TRBV7-6 and TRBJ2-3; TRBD2 is a possible D gene (6 bases). Trimming removed 6 bases from V and 0 bases from J, with 16 bases in between. Germline V CDR1 and CDR2: SGHVS, FNYEAQ. The CDR3 consists of 16 residues. The CDR3 sequence: CASRRGLLLSTDTQYF. In DNA form, the CDR3 reads TGTGCCAGCAGGAGGGGACTCCTCCTTAGCACAGATACGCAGTATTTT.